The 2 T cell receptor beta chains below come from one sample, sequenced in a study of blood T cell dynamics during melanoma immunotherapy. Sequenced by immunoSEQ multiplex PCR; TCRdb stores in-frame clones only, minus some. The sample lists fewer than 25,000 clones; just under 90% were seen once. The sample's time point: pre-treatment baseline. The starting material was blood, obtained from a patient treated with checkpoint blockade. These receptors all come from a human donor with melanoma.

This CDR3 reads CASSEAAWGLQAGNTIYF. The CDR3 coding sequence is TGTGCCAGCAGTGAAGCAGCGTGGGGCCTCCAGGCCGGAAACACCATATATTTT. The chain links TRBV6-1 to TRBJ1-3, with TRBD1 as a possible D gene (5 bases). Germline V gene sequence: CDR1 MNHNS, CDR2 SASEGT. CDR3 length: 18 amino acids. The V gene lost 0 bases and the J gene lost 4 bases, with 19 bases spanning the gap.

The genes are TRBV27 and TRBJ2-7; D may be TRBD1 or TRBD2 (5 bases each). This CDR3 spans 14 amino acids. From germline, CDR1 is MNHEY and CDR2 SMNVEV (reference sequence). Trimming shortened V by 6 bases and J by 2 bases, and 14 bases separated the two germline ends. The CDR3 nucleotides read TGTGCCAGCAGCCTATCAATGGGACCCTACGAGCAGTACTTC. Amino acid sequence: CASSLSMGPYEQYF.